The sequence of this TCR beta chain was determined in a study of T cell responses to AZD1222 COVID-19 vaccine. Study conclusions and caveats: Baseline testing showed seropositivity in only a handful of AZD1222 recipients.

CDR1 is SGHNT and CDR2 is YYREEE in the germline V gene (reference sequence). This CDR3 is 14 amino acids long. V shed 4 bases, J shed 4 bases, and the junction held 6 bases outside the gene matches. Profiled with immunoSEQ multiplex PCR; TCRdb holds only in-frame clones, not every one. The table shows over 100,000 clones, with about 86% occurring only once. On this clone itself: Its antigen is as yet unknown.

The sequencing used peripheral blood, collected on day 0 of AZD1222 vaccination. J is TRBJ2-7 and V is TRBV5-4; 9 bases agree with TRBD1. The TCR comes from an adult in good health. The DNA of the CDR3 is TGTGCCAGCAGCCCCGGGACAGGGACTTACGAGCAGTACTTC. This encodes CASSPGTGTYEQYF.